What follows are 15 T cell receptor beta chains derived from one specimen sequenced in a study of T cell changes during pregnancy in multiple sclerosis. Here immunoSEQ multiplex PCR was the method, and the copy in TCRdb shows in-frame clones only, minus some. The table records roughly 110,000 clones, roughly 92% of them present only once. This specimen was peripheral blood, taken after pregnancy. Source of these receptors: a female donor with multiple sclerosis, enrolled in a pregnancy study.

In its sample, this clone was seen once. The V gene is TRBV7-6, the J gene TRBJ1-1, with 7 bases that match TRBD1. V was clipped by 2 bases and J by 7 bases; unmatched bases: 7. The CDR3 spans 14 residues. Germline V lookup: CDR1 SGHVS, CDR2 FNYEAQ. CDR3: CASSLPHAGGEAFF. In nucleotides, the CDR3 is TGTGCCAGCAGCTTACCCCACGCAGGGGGTGAAGCTTTCTTT.

V is TRBV6-6 and J is TRBJ2-1, with D unresolved. Trimming shortened V by 0 bases and J by 6 bases, and 6 bases separated the two germline ends. The CDR3 length is 13 residues. Germline loops: CDR1 MNHNY, CDR2 SVGAGI (reference sequence). The CDR3 DNA reads TGTGCCAGCAGTTACTCGCGCACCAATGAGCAGTTCTTC. Amino acids: CASSYSRTNEQFF.

The genes are TRBV5-5 and TRBJ1-2; maybe TRBD1 (6 bases). Germline lookup yields CDR1 SGHKS and CDR2 YYEKEE (reference sequence). The CDR3 runs to 16 residues. V was clipped by 0 bases and J by 4 bases, with 16 bases between them. Here the CDR3 DNA reads TGTGCCAGCAGCTTGGGAAGCGGGGGCGCCCCCTATGGCTACACCTTC. This translates into CASSLGSGGAPYGYTF.

The chain uses TRBV18 and TRBJ2-7; a possible D gene is TRBD1 (5 bases). Germline CDR1 and CDR2: KGHSH and LQKENI. CDR3 size: 15 residues. With 3 bases removed from V and 3 bases from J, the gap between germline ends came to 15 bases. The CDR3 bases are TGTGCCAGCTCACCCGTCGTCGGGCAGGGCTACGAGCAGTACTTC. It encodes CASSPVVGQGYEQYF. Filled out from reference TRBV18 and TRBJ2-7, the complete variable domain reads NAGVMQNPRHLVRRRGQEARLRCSPMKGHSHVYWYRQLPEEGLKFMVYLQKENIIDESGMPKERFSAEFPKEGPSILRIQQVVRGDSAAYFCASSPVVGQGYEQYFGPGTRLTVT.

The chain uses TRBV4-2 and TRBJ1-4, with D unclear. Germline CDR1 LGHNA, CDR2 YNFKEQ. This CDR3 is built from 16 residues. V shed 1 base and J shed 0 bases, with 9 bases lying between them. The CDR3 is CASSQAPSSTNEKLFF. For the CDR3, the DNA is TGTGCCAGCAGCCAAGCCCCCTCCTCAACTAATGAAAAACTGTTTTTT.

There are a few counts of this clone. This chain links TRBV19 with TRBJ1-5, with TRBD1 identical over 9 bases. Unmatched junction bases numbered 6, after V lost 6 bases and J lost 3 bases. This CDR3 contains 15 residues. Germline V gene data show CDR1 as LNHDA and CDR2 as SQIVND (reference sequence). The CDR3 here is CASRSGQGPNQPQHF. For the CDR3, the DNA is TGTGCCAGTAGGTCGGGACAGGGTCCCAATCAGCCCCAGCATTTT.

This sequence joins TRBV6-6 and TRBJ1-1; 7 bases match TRBD1. The germline CDR1 and CDR2 sequences are MNHNY and SVGAGI (reference sequence). This CDR3 spans 13 amino acids. Losses at the gene ends were 6 bases for V and 4 bases for J; bases not matched to a gene: 5. The CDR3 reads CASSKGQITEAFF. DNA for the CDR3: TGTGCCAGCAGCAAGGGACAGATCACTGAAGCTTTCTTT.

The J gene is TRBJ1-5, the V gene TRBV19; the D is unclear. This CDR3 has 11 amino acids. V lost 4 bases and J lost 8, with 6 bases in between. CDR1 and CDR2 from the germline V gene are LNHDA and SQIVND (reference sequence). The CDR3 sequence: CASSNGEPQHF. CDR3 in DNA: TGTGCCAGTAGTAACGGGGAGCCCCAGCATTTT. The full variable domain, completed using reference TRBV19 and TRBJ1-5, is DGGITQSPKYLFRKEGQNVTLSCEQNLNHDAMYWYRQDPGQGLRLIYYSQIVNDFQKGDIAEGYSVSREKKESFPLTVTSAQKNPTAFYLCASSNGEPQHFGDGTRLSIL.

This clone was detected only once. The chain recombines TRBV10-3 with TRBJ1-1; 11 positions match TRBD1. Trimming removed 6 bases from V and 3 bases from J; junction bases left unmatched: 6. This CDR3 region has 15 residues. Germline CDR1 reads ENHRY; CDR2 reads SYGVKD. This CDR3 is CAISPGTGGHTEAFF. Here the CDR3 DNA reads TGTGCCATCAGCCCCGGGACAGGGGGTCACACTGAAGCTTTCTTT.

This chain connects TRBV5-5 to TRBJ1-3; D uncertain. Germline lookup yields CDR1 SGHKS and CDR2 YYEKEE (reference sequence). The germline V and J ends were trimmed by 4 bases and 2 bases, with 19 bases remaining between them. CDR3 length: 17 residues. CDR3: CASSPGGSGSPGNTIYF. DNA for the CDR3: TGTGCCAGCAGCCCCGGCGGGTCGGGGAGCCCTGGAAACACCATATATTTT. Full variable domain (outside the CDR3, taken from reference TRBV5-5 and TRBJ1-3): DAGVTQSPTHLIKTRGQQVTLRCSPISGHKSVSWYQQVLGQGPQFIFQYYEKEERGRGNFPDRFSARQFPNYSSELNVNALLLGDSALYLCASSPGGSGSPGNTIYFGEGSWLTVV.

The chain links TRBV5-6 to TRBJ1-4, with 8 bases lining up with TRBD1. Germline lookup yields CDR1 SGHDT and CDR2 YYEEEE. The J segment lost 8 bases and the V segment lost 1 base, leaving 4 bases of the junction unmatched. This CDR3 is built from 14 residues. The CDR3 bases are TGTGCCAGCAGCTTGAGGTGGACAGGGGAAAAACTGTTTTTT. Its translation: CASSLRWTGEKLFF.

The rearrangement joins TRBV2 to TRBJ1-2; weak D call: TRBD1 (5 bases). This CDR3 spans 13 amino acids. CDR1 and CDR2 (germline): SNHLY, FYNNEI. Trimming left V 1 base short and J 5 bases short, with 8 bases between. The DNA of the CDR3 is TGTGCCAGCAGTGAAGTCAGGGCTTATGGCTACACCTTC. This codes for CASSEVRAYGYTF.

The gene calls are TRBV28 and TRBJ1-3; a weak D match, TRBD1 (5 bases). Germline CDR1 and CDR2: MDHEN and SYDVKM. Trimming left V 5 bases short and J 2 bases short, with 16 bases between. The CDR3 totals 16 residues. The CDR3 region has the DNA TGTGCCAGCAGTCTCCGGGGGGGAGGGACTGGAAACACCATATATTTT. Translation: CASSLRGGGTGNTIYF.

The V gene is TRBV28, the J gene TRBJ1-1; 7 nucleotides agree with TRBD1. This CDR3 is 15 amino acids long. CDR1 is MDHEN, CDR2 SYDVKM, per germline. V dropped 3 bases and J dropped 1; count of bases not matched to a gene: 5. This chain's CDR3 is CASSFSTGSNTEAFF. In DNA, the CDR3 is TGTGCCAGCAGTTTCTCGACAGGGTCGAACACTGAAGCTTTCTTT.

The chain has TRBV6-5 and TRBJ1-4; D not certain. Trimming cost V 0 bases and J 3 bases, with 5 bases left between them. The germline V gene has CDR1 MNHEY and CDR2 SVGAGI. The CDR3 contains 14 residues. The CDR3 region is CASSYSRSNEKLFF. The CDR3 bases are TGTGCCAGCAGTTACTCCAGGTCTAATGAAAAACTGTTTTTT.